This T cell receptor (beta chain) came from a study of Graves' ophthalmopathy and Graves' hyperthyroidism. Study information: Hyperthyroidism was classified as stable if no ophthalmopathy occurred within 18 months of follow-up.

Germline V gives CDR1 SEHNR, CDR2 FQNEAQ (reference sequence). The V gene lost 5 bases and the J gene lost 3 bases, with 17 bases spanning the gap. The CDR3 is 15 residues long. This clonotype was counted between two and nine times. Its antigen is unidentified. Findings of the study overall: Blood was where most expanded thyroid clonotypes above 0.001 frequency also turned up. Sensitivity reached 87.88% and specificity around 81% for a 13-signature model separating ophthalmopathy from stable hyperthyroidism.

Amplified material comprised TCR beta CDR3 regions derived from RNA transcripts. Second-round multiplex PCR followed a first-round RT-PCR using HTBI primers. TCRdb redid the calling of the multiplex PCR reads with MiXCR, one entry per CDR3 protein. The sample has about 1.2 million distinct CDR3 sequences; roughly 35% are singletons. This receptor was taken from an adult man with Graves' hyperthyroidism. V and J are TRBV7-9 and TRBJ2-7; D is possibly TRBD2 (6 bases). The sequenced material came from peripheral blood or thyroid tissue (not recorded which). CDR3 sequence: CASSTSGTADYEQYF. The DNA for the CDR3 is TGTGCCAGCAGCACCTCAGGGACTGCAGACTACGAGCAGTACTTC.